This TCR beta chain was recorded in a study of Ad26.COV2.S vaccination and SARS-CoV-2 variants. Study overall: Recipients of Ad26.COV2.S got it intramuscularly, once or twice 56 days apart.

Treatment of the sample: 15 to 20 received Ad26.COV2.S at low or high dose, single or two shots; several received placebo; per-sample allocation not given. Material that was analyzed had been drawn on day 63 after the first vaccine or placebo injection. Per germline, CDR1 SQVTM and CDR2 ANQGSEA. CDR3 size: 13 residues. Between the trimmed V and J ends, which lost 3 bases and 4 bases, there was a span of 13 bases. Generated by immunoSEQ multiplex PCR, the TCRdb table keeps only in-frame clones and is missing some. The data hold around 320,000 clones, with about 85% observed a single time. The sample was peripheral blood, taken in a trial of Ad26.COV2.S vaccine versus placebo. The receptor comes from a person between 18 and 65 years old who received the Ad26.COV2.S COVID-19 vaccine or a placebo. The chain is built from TRBV29-1 and TRBJ2-7; D possibly matches TRBD1 or TRBD2 (6 bases each). CDR3 amino acids: CSVDKQGGYEQYF. In nucleotides, the CDR3 is TGCAGCGTTGATAAACAGGGAGGTTACGAGCAGTACTTC.